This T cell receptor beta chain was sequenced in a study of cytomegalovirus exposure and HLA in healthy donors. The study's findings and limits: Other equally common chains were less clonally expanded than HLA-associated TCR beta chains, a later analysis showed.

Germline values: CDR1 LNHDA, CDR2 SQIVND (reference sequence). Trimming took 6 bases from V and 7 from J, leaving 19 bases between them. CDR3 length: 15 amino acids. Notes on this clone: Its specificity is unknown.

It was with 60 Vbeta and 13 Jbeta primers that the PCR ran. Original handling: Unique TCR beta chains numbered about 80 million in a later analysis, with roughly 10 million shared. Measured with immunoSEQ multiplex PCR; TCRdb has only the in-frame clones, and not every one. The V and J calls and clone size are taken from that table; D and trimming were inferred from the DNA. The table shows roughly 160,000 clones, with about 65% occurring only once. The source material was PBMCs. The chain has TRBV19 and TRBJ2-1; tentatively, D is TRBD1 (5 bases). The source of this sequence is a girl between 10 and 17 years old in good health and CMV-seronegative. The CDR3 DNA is TGTGCCAGTAGGTCTCGACAGCAGTCCGCTAATGAGCAGTTCTTC. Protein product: CASRSRQQSANEQFF.